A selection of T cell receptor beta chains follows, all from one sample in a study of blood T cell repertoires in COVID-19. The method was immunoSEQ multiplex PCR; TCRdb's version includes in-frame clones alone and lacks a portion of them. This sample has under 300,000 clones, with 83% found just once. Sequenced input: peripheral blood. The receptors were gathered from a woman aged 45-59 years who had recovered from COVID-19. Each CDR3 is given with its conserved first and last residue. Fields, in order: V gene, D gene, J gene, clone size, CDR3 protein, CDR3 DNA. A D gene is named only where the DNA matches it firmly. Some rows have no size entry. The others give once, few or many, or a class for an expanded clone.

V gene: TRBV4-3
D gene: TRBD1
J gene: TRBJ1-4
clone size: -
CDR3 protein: CASSQDLTGHEKLFF
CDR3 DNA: TGCGCCAGCAGCCAAGACCTGACAGGGCACGAAAAACTGTTTTTT

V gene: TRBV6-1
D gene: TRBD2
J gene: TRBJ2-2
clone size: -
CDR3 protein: CASSLAENTGELFF
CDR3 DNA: TGTGCCAGCTCACTAGCGGAGAACACCGGGGAGCTGTTTTTT

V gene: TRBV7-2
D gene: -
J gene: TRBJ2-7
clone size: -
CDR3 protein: CASSLAGGTYEQYF
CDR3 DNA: TGTGCCAGCAGCTTAGCGGGAGGAACCTACGAGCAGTACTTC

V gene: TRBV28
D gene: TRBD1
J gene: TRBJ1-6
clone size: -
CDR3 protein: CASSSAGTGHRSPLHF
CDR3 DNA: TGTGCCAGCAGTTCAGCCGGGACAGGGCACCGTTCACCCCTCCACTTT

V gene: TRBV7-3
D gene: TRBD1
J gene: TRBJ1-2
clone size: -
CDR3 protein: CASSFAGGTNYGYTF
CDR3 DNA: TGTGCCAGCAGCTTCGCAGGGGGGACTAACTATGGCTACACCTTC

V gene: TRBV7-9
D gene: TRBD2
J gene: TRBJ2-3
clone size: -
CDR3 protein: CASSPRLAGTDTQYF
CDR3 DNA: TGTGCCAGCAGCCCTCGACTAGCGGGGACAGATACGCAGTATTTT

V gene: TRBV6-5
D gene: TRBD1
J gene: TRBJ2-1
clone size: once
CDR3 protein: CASRGQRTGGNEQFF
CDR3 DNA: TGTGCCAGCAGGGGACAAAGAACAGGGGGCAATGAGCAGTTCTTC

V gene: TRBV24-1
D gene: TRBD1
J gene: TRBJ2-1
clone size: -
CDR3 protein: CATSDSGQGKQFF
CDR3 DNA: TGTGCCACCAGTGACTCGGGACAGGGGAAGCAGTTCTTC

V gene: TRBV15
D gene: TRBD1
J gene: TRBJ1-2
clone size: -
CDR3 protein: CATSPRGTGTNYGYTF
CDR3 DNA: TGTGCCACCAGCCCCAGGGGGACAGGGACCAACTATGGCTACACCTTC

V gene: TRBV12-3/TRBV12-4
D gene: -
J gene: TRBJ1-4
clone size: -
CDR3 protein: CASSFRVEDGLFF
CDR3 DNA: TGTGCCAGCAGTTTCAGGGTCGAGGATGGCCTGTTTTTT

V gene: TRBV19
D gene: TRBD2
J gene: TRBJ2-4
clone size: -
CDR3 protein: CASVGLGKNIQYF
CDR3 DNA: TGTGCCAGCGTAGGACTAGGAAAAAACATTCAGTACTTC

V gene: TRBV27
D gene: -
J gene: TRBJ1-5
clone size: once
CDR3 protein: CASSLSGSNRAQPQHF
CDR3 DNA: TGTGCCAGCAGTTTAAGCGGTTCCAACCGGGCTCAGCCCCAGCATTTT

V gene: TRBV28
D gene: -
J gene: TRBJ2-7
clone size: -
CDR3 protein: CASTSSFSYEQYF
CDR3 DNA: TGTGCCAGCACATCTAGTTTCTCCTACGAGCAGTACTTC

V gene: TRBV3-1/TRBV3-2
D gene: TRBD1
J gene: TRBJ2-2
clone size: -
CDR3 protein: CASSQGGTGSTGELFF
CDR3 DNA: TGTGCCAGCAGCCAAGGGGGGACAGGGTCCACGGGGGAGCTGTTTTTT

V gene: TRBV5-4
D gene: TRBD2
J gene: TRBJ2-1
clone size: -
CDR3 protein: CASSPRLAGDPNEQFF
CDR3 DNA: TGTGCCAGCAGCCCGCGACTAGCGGGCGACCCCAATGAGCAGTTCTTC

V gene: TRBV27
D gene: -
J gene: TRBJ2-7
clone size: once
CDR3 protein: CASSTRTGYEQYF
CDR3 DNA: TGTGCCAGCAGTACAAGAACGGGATACGAGCAGTACTTC

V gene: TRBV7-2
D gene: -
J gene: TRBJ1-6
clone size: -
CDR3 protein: CASSLAAYTPLHF
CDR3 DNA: TGTGCCAGCAGCTTAGCCGCGTATACACCCCTCCACTTT

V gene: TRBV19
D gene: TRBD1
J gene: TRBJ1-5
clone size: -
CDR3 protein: CASSILDRDDQPQHF
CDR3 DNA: TGTGCCAGTAGTATCCTCGACAGGGATGATCAGCCCCAGCATTTT

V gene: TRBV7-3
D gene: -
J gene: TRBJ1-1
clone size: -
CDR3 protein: CASSLTFLSEVDTEAFF
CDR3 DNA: TGTGCCAGCAGCTTAACTTTCCTATCCGAGGTAGACACTGAAGCTTTCTTT

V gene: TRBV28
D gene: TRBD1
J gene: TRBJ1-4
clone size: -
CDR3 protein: CATYRGRDEKLFF
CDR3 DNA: TGTGCCACCTACAGGGGGCGCGATGAAAAACTGTTTTTT

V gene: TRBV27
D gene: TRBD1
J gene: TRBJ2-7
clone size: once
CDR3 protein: CATLGTGLSLYEQYF
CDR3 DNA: TGTGCCACCCTGGGGACAGGACTCAGCCTTTACGAGCAGTACTTC

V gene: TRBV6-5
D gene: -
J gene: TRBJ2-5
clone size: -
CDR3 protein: CASSWYRASQETQYF
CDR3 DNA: TGTGCCAGCAGTTGGTACAGGGCCAGCCAAGAGACCCAGTACTTC

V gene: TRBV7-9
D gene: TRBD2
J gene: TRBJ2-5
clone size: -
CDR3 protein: CALGGGAETQYF
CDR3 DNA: TGTGCCCTGGGCGGGGGGGCAGAGACCCAGTACTTC

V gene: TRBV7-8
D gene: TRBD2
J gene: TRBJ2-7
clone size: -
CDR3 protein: CASRSTSGGFYEQYF
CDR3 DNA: TGTGCCAGCAGATCAACTAGCGGGGGATTTTACGAGCAGTACTTC

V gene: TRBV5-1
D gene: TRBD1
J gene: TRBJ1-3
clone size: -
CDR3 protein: CASSLSIGRGPGNTIYF
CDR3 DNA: TGCGCCAGCAGCCTGTCGATTGGCAGGGGGCCTGGAAACACCATATATTTT

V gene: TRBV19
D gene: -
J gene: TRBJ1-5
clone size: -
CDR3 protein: CASSMATDSNQPQHF
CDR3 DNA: TGTGCCAGTAGTATGGCGACAGATAGCAATCAGCCCCAGCATTTT

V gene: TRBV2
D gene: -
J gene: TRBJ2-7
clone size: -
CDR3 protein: CASKGAANPYEQYF
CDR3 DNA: TGTGCCAGCAAAGGGGCAGCGAATCCCTACGAGCAGTACTTC

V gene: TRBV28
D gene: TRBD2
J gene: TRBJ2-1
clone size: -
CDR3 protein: CASTPGSSGAFNEQFF
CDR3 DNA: TGTGCCAGCACCCCGGGGAGTAGCGGGGCTTTCAATGAGCAGTTCTTC

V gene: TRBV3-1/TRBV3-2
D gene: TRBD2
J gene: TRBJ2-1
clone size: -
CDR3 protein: CASSARGTSGLNEQFF
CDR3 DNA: TGTGCCAGCAGCGCGCGTGGGACTAGCGGCCTCAATGAGCAGTTCTTC

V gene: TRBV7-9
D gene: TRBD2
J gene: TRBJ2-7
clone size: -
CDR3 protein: CASSPAGEAWEQYF
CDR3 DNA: TGTGCCAGCAGCCCAGCGGGAGAAGCATGGGAGCAGTACTTC

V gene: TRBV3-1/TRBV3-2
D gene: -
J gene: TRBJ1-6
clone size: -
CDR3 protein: CASSPTGRISPLHF
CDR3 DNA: TGTGCCAGCAGCCCAACAGGGCGGATTTCACCCCTCCACTTT

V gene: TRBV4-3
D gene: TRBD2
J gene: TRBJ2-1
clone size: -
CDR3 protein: CASSQRQGKGLAGDYNEQFF
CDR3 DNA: TGCGCCAGCAGCCAGAGACAGGGGAAGGGACTAGCGGGGGACTACAATGAGCAGTTCTTC

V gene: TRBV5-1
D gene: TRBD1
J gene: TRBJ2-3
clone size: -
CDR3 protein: CASSAWTGVSTDTQYF
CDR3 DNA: TGCGCCAGCAGCGCTTGGACAGGGGTAAGCACAGATACGCAGTATTTT

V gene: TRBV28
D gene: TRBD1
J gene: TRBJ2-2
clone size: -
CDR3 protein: CASSLGYGTGITGELFF
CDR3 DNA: TGTGCCAGCAGTTTAGGTTATGGGACAGGGATCACCGGGGAGCTGTTTTTT

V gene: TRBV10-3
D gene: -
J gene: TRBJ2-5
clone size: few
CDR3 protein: CAISERETQYF
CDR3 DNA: TGTGCCATCAGTGAGCGGGAGACCCAGTACTTC

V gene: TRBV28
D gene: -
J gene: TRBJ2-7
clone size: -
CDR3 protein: CASSWAGLGEQYF
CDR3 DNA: TGTGCCAGCAGTTGGGCGGGTTTGGGCGAGCAGTACTTC